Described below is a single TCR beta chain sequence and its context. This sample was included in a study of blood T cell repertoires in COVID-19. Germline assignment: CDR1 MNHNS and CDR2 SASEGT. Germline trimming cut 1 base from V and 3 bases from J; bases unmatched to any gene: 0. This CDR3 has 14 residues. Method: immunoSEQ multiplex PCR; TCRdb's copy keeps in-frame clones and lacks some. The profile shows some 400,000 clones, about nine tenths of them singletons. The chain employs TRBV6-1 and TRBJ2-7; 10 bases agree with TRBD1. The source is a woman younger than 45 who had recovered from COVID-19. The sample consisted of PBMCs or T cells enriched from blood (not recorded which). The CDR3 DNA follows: TGTGCCAGCAGTGAAGGGGACAGGGGCTACGAGCAGTACTTC. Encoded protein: CASSEGDRGYEQYF.